The 5 T cell receptor beta chains below come from one sample, sequenced in a study of blood T cell repertoires in COVID-19. Repertoires were generated with immunoSEQ multiplex PCR, while TCRdb's copy carries only in-frame clones and drops some. The top ten clones hold around 4.2% of a sample with hundreds of thousands of clones, around 85% of them seen once. Sequenced input: peripheral blood. Receptors were obtained from a woman aged 50 to 65 with active or convalescent COVID-19.

The rearrangement joins TRBV6-5 to TRBJ1-1, with a tentative D call TRBD1 (5 bases). V lost 5 bases, J lost 6 bases, and 16 bases lay in between. From germline, CDR1 is MNHEY and CDR2 SVGAGI. The CDR3 is 14 residues long. The CDR3 coding sequence is TGTGCCAGCAGTAGCTCCCTGTGGGGGGCTGAAGCTTTCTTT. Translated: CASSSSLWGAEAFF.

This clone was picked up one time. The rearrangement uses TRBV6-6 and TRBJ2-2, with TRBD2 matching 8 bases. The CDR3 spans 14 residues. The junction had 3 bases not matched to a gene; V was cut back by 6 bases and J by 3 bases. In germline, CDR1 is MNHNY, CDR2 SVGAGI (reference sequence). DNA for the CDR3: TGTGCCAGCAGAGCGGGAGTGGACACCGGGGAGCTGTTTTTT. Its protein product is CASRAGVDTGELFF.

The gene calls are TRBV10-3 and TRBJ1-3, with a weak D call TRBD1 (5 bases). Trimming shortened V by 0 bases and J by 1 base, and 13 bases separated the two germline ends. CDR3 size: 17 residues. CDR1 and CDR2 from the germline V gene are ENHRY and SYGVKD. CDR3: CAISESIFSGSGNTIYF. CDR3 bases: TGTGCCATCAGTGAGTCGATTTTTTCAGGGTCTGGAAACACCATATATTTT.

The chain joins TRBV7-8 to TRBJ2-1, with 14 nucleotides matching TRBD2. CDR3 length equals 18 residues. With V trimmed by 7 bases and J by 1 base, 9 bases remained unmatched. The germline V gene encodes CDR1 SGHVS and CDR2 FQNEAQ. DNA of the CDR3: TGTGCCAGCACCGGGAGACTAGCGGGAGGGTCATCCTACAATGAGCAGTTCTTC. Its protein is CASTGRLAGGSSYNEQFF.

V is TRBV28 and J is TRBJ1-1; 7 nucleotides agree with TRBD1. The CDR3 extends over 15 amino acids. J gave up 1 base and V 9 bases, and 11 bases lay outside the gene matches. Germline CDR1 and CDR2: MDHEN and SYDVKM. CDR3 protein: CASGPPGQTNTEAFF. CDR3 nucleotide sequence: TGTGCCAGTGGACCCCCGGGACAGACGAACACTGAAGCTTTCTTT.